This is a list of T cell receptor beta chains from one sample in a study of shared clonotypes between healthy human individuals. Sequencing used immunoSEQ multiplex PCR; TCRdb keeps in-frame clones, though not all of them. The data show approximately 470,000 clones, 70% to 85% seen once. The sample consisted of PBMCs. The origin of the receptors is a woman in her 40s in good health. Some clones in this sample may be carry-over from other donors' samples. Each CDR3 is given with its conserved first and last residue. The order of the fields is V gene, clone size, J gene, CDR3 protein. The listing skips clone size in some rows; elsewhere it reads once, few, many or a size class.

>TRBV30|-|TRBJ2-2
CAWTEGREAGELFF
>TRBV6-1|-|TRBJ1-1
CASKMPGGSEAFF
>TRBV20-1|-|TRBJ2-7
CSPRDFAGQYF
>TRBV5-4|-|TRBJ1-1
CASSFGSGQRNTEAFF
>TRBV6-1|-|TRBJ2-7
CASSEIVDAEYF
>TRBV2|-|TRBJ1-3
CASSGQGFRYTIYF
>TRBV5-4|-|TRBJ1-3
CASSSTGGGNTIYF
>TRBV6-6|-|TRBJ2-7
CASSYSESQVSYEQYF
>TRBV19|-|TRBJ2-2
CASSIPRRVVTGELFF
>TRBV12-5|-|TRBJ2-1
CASGLVLSGAPSYNEQFF
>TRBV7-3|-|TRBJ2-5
CASSATSGSGETQYF
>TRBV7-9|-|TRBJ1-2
CASSSTTWGHYGYTF
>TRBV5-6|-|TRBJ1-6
CASSPGTENSPLHF
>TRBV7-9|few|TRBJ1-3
CASSPTGNTIYF
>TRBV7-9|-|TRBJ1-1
CASSLDSSNTEAFF
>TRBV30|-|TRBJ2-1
CAWSGWASGTYYNEQFF
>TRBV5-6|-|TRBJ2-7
CASSVGLAGDDEQYF
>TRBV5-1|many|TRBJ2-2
CASSLGLQGAWTGELFF
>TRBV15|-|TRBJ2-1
CATSSLAGYGGNNEQFF
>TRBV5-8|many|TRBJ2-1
CASSLEWQGKQFF
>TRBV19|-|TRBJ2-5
CASSEGQGMAQYF
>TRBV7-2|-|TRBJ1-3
CASSLVRGAGNTIYF
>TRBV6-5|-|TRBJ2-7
CASSYPGGYEQYF
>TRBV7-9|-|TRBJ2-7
CASSSSRDSPRYEQYF
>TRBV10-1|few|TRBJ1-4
CGGGGKTTNEKLFF
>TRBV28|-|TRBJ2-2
CASSLWGRWQGESAGELFF
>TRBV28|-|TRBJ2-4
CASSMRQVLAKNIQYF
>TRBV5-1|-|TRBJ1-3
CASSSTLAGNTIYF
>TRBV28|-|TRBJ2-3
CASSDRAVDTQYF
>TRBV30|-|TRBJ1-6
CACGVAVRNSPLHF
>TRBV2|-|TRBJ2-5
CASSVWREFQETQYF
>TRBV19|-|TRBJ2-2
CASSIQGGRNAGELFF
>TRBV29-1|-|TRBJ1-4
CSVATGGHRRLFF
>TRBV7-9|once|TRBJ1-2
CASSLTAGEGGYTF
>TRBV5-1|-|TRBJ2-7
CASHQGAGTYEQYF
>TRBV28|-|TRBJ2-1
CASSLRPPVEQFF
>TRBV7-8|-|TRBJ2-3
CASSLTGIAGDTQYF
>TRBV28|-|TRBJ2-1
CASSPRGRTFNEQFF
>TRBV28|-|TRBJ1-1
CASSLGQGKPEAFF
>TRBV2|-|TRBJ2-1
CASIQLAGDINEQFF
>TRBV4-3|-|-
CASSQEWGGDSFYEQYF
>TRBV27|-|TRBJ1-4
CASSSSGWGEKLFF